Sequencing of this TCR beta chain was carried out in a study of blood T cell repertoires in COVID-19. Whole-study context: Donors in the United States, Italy and Spain gave samples during acute or convalescent COVID-19. T cells, B-cell-depleted T cells, or PBMCs supplied cDNA or gDNA.

In the original analysis: Scientists estimated how many nucleated cells there were by amplifying reference gene primers. Assay used: immunoSEQ multiplex PCR; TCRdb lists only in-frame clones, some missing. Clonal size and the V and J genes are those of that table, whereas D and trimming came from the DNA. The repertoire includes 300,000 to 350,000 clones, approximately 90% of them detected once, and roughly 3% sits in the top ten. The CDR3 is made up of 12 amino acids. V dropped 5 bases and J dropped 8 bases, with 10 bases sitting between them. Germline V gene sequence: CDR1 LGHDT, CDR2 YNNKEL (reference sequence).

The origin of this receptor is a woman in her late teens or twenties who had recovered from COVID-19. The gene calls are TRBV3-1 (or the pseudogene TRBV3-2) and TRBJ2-1; tentative D call: TRBD1 (6 bases). Material for sequencing was peripheral blood. This CDR3 reads CASSSTGDEQFF. The CDR3 coding sequence is TGTGCCAGCAGCTCGACAGGCGATGAGCAGTTCTTC.